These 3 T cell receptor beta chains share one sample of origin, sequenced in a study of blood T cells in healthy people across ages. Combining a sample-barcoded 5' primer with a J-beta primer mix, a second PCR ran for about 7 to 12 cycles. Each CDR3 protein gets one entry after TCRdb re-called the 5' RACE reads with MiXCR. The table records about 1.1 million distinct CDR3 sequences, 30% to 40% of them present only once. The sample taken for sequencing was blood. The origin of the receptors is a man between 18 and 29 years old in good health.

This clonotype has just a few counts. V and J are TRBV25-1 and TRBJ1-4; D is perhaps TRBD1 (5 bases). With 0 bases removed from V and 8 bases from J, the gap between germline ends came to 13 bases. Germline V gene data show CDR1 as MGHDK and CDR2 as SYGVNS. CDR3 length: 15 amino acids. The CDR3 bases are TGTGCCAGCAGTGAATATCCGGGACTTCGGGAAAAACTGTTTTTT. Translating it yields CASSEYPGLREKLFF.

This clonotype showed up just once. This CDR3 is CASSQDSASYEQYF. The CDR3 DNA is TGCGCCAGCAGCCAAGATTCGGCTAGCTACGAGCAGTACTTC. The chain links TRBV4-3 to TRBJ2-7; no clear D gene. Germline V CDR1 and CDR2: LGHNA, YSLEER. This CDR3 is 14 amino acids long. Trimming took off 0 bases at V and 3 bases at J, with 9 bases between the two ends.

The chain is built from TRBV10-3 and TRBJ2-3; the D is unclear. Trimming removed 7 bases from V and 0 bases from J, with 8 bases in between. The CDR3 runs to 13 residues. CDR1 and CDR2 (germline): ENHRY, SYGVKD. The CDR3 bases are TGTGCCATCAAGGCGGAGAGCACAGATACGCAGTATTTT. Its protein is CAIKAESTDTQYF.